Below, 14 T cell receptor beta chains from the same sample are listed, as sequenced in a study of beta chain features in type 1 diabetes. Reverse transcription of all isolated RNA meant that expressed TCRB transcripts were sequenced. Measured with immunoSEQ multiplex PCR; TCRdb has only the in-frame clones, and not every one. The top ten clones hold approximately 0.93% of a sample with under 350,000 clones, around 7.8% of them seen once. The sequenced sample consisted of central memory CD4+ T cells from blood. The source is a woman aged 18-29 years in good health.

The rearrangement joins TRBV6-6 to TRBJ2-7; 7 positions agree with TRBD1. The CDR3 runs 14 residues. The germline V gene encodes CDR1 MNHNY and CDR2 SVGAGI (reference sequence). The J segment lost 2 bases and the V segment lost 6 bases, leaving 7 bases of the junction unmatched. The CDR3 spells CASSFGTETYEQYF. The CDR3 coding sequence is TGTGCCAGCAGCTTTGGGACAGAAACCTACGAGCAGTACTTC.

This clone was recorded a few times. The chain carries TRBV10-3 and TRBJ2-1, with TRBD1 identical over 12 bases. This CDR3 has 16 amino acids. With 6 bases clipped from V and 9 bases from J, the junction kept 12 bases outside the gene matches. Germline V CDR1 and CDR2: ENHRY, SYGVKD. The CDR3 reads CAIRLRPGQGASEQFF. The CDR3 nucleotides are TGTGCCATCAGGCTTCGACCGGGACAGGGGGCCAGTGAGCAGTTCTTC.

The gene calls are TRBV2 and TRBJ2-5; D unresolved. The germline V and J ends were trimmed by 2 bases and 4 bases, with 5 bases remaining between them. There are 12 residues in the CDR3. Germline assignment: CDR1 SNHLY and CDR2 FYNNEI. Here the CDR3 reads CASSESGETQYF. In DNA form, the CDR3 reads TGTGCCAGCAGTGAATCAGGAGAGACCCAGTACTTC.

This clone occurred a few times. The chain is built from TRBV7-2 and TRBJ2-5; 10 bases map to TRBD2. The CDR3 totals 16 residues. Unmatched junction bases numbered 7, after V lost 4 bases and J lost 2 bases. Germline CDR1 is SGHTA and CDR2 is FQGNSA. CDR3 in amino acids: CASSYQAGGNQETQYF. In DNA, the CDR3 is TGTGCCAGCAGCTACCAAGCGGGGGGGAATCAAGAGACCCAGTACTTC.

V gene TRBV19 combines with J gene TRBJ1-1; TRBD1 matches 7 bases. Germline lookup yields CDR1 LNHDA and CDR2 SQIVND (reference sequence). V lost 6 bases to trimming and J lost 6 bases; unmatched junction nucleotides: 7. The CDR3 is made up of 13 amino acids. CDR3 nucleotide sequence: TGTGCCAGTAGAGGGACAGCCCTTCCTGAAGCTTTCTTT. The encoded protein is CASRGTALPEAFF.

CDR3 protein: CASSTLDRGQKTQYF. For the CDR3, the DNA is TGTGCCAGCAGCACTTTGGACAGGGGGCAAAAGACCCAGTACTTC. The chain has TRBV7-9 and TRBJ2-5; 11 bases are shared with TRBD1. Germline V gene lookup returns CDR1 SEHNR and CDR2 FQNEAQ (reference sequence). Losses at the gene ends were 5 bases for V and 6 bases for J; bases not matched to a gene: 8. CDR3 size: 15 residues.

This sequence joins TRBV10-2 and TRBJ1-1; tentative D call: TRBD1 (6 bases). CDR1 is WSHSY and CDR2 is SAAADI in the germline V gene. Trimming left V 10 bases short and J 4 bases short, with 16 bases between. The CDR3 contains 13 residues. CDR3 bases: TGCGCCACCCTGAGGGGGGGGAGCACTGAAGCTTTCTTT. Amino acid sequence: CATLRGGSTEAFF.

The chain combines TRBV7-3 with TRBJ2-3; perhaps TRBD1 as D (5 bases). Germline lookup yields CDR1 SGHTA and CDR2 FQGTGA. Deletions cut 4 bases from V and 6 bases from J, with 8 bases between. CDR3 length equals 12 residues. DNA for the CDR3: TGTGCCAGCAGCTCGACAGCGGATACGCAGTATTTT. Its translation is CASSSTADTQYF.

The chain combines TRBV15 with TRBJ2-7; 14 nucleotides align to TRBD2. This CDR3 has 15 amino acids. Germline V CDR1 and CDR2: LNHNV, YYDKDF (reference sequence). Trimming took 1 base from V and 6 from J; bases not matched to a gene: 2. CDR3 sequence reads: CATSRGTSGRSEQYF. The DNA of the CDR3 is TGTGCCACCAGCAGAGGGACTAGCGGGAGGAGCGAGCAGTACTTC.

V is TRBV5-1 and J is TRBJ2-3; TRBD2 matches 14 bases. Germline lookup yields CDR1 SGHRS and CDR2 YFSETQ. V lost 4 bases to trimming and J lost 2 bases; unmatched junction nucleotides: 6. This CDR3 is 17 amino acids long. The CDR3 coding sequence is TGCGCCAGCAGCATCGGGACTAGCGGGGGAATCACAGATACGCAGTATTTT. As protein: CASSIGTSGGITDTQYF. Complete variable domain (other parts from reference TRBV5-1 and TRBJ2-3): KAGVTQTPRYLIKTRGQQVTLSCSPISGHRSVSWYQQTPGQGLQFLFEYFSETQRNKGNFPGRFSGRQFSNSRSEMNVSTLELGDSALYLCASSIGTSGGITDTQYFGPGTRLTVL.

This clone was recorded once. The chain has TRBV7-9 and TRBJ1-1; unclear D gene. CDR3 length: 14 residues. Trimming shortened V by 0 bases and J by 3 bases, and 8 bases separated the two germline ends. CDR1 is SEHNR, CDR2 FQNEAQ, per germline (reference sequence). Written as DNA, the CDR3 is TGTGCCAGCAGCTTAGCTCCCACGTACACTGAAGCTTTCTTT. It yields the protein CASSLAPTYTEAFF. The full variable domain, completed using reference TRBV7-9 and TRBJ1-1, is DTGVSQNPRHKITKRGQNVTFRCDPISEHNRLYWYRQTLGQGPEFLTYFQNEAQLEKSRLLSDRFSAERPKGSFSTLEIQRTEQGDSAMYLCASSLAPTYTEAFFGQGTRLTVV.

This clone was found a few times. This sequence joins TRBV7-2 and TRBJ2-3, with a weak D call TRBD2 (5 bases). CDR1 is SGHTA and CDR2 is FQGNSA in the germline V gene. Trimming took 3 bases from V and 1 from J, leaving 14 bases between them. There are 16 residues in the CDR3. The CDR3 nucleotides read TGTGCCAGCAGCTTGTCTAGCCCTCGGGGCACAGATACGCAGTATTTT. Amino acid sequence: CASSLSSPRGTDTQYF.

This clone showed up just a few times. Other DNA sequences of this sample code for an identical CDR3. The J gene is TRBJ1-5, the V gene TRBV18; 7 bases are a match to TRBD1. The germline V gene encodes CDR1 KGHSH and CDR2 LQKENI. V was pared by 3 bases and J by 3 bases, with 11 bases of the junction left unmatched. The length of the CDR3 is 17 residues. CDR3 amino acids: CASSPSGGDSFNQPQHF. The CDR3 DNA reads TGTGCCAGCTCACCCTCCGGGGGGGACAGCTTCAATCAGCCCCAGCATTTT.

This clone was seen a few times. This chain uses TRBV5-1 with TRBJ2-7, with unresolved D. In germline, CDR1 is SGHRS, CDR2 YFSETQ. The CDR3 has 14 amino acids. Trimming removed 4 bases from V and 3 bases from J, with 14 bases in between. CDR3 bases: TGCGCCAGCAGCCTCCTCCAACCAAGCTACGAGCAGTACTTC. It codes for CASSLLQPSYEQYF.